Each of the 17 T cell receptor beta chains below was sequenced from the same sample in a study of blood T cell repertoires in COVID-19. Sequencing used immunoSEQ multiplex PCR; TCRdb keeps in-frame clones, though not all of them. Of 200,000 or so clones in the sample, 75% to 90% were seen once. The sequenced material came from peripheral blood. These receptors came from a man between 60 and 75 years old with acute or convalescent COVID-19.

The chain has TRBV7-2 and TRBJ2-5; TRBD2 might be the D (5 bases). The CDR3 spans 18 residues. The germline CDR1 and CDR2 sequences are SGHTA and FQGNSA. V lost 0 bases and J lost 1, with 18 bases in between. For the CDR3, the DNA is TGTGCCAGCAGCTTAGCGCTAAGGCGGGTGACGGGCCAAGAGACCCAGTACTTC. Its protein is CASSLALRRVTGQETQYF.

The chain joins TRBV20-1 to TRBJ2-7; a weak D match, TRBD1 (5 bases). Trimming shortened V by 3 bases and J by 5 bases, and 11 bases separated the two germline ends. The CDR3 sequence is 12 residues long. The germline V gene has CDR1 DFQATT and CDR2 SNEGSKA (reference sequence). CDR3 DNA sequence: TGCAGTGCTAGTCTACAGGATAACGAGCAGTACTTC. Amino acids: CSASLQDNEQYF.

Details on this clone: Other DNA sequences in the sample encode the same CDR3. This chain joins TRBV5-4 and TRBJ2-7; D perhaps matches TRBD1 (5 bases). Trimming took off 0 bases at V and 0 bases at J, with 10 bases between the two ends. This CDR3 has 15 residues. Germline V gives CDR1 SGHNT, CDR2 YYREEE (reference sequence). The DNA for the CDR3 is TGTGCCAGCAGCTTGGGGGGCACCAGCTCCTACGAGCAGTACTTC. Its protein is CASSLGGTSSYEQYF.

V and J are TRBV4-3 and TRBJ1-1, with 8 bases aligning to TRBD1. This CDR3 is 15 amino acids long. V lost 1 base to trimming and J lost 4 bases; unmatched junction nucleotides: 5. Looked up from germline, CDR1 is LGHNA and CDR2 is YSLEER. CDR3 loop: CASSQVDRDGTEAFF. As DNA, the CDR3 is TGCGCCAGCAGCCAAGTGGACAGGGACGGCACTGAAGCTTTCTTT.

The rearrangement links TRBV5-1 to TRBJ1-5; D is ambiguous. The CDR3 is made up of 15 amino acids. Germline V gene data show CDR1 as SGHRS and CDR2 as YFSETQ. Trimming stripped 1 base from V and 0 bases from J, with 8 bases between. The CDR3 DNA follows: TGCGCCAGCAGCTTGACCGGGAATAGCAATCAGCCCCAGCATTTT. Translation gives CASSLTGNSNQPQHF.

This chain connects TRBV7-6 to TRBJ2-2; D might be TRBD2 (6 bases). The CDR3 is 17 residues long. Trimming pared 2 bases from V and 5 bases from J, leaving 18 bases between. Germline values: CDR1 SGHVS, CDR2 FNYEAQ. CDR3: CASSLLQEDAGTGELFF. DNA of the CDR3: TGTGCCAGCAGCTTATTACAGGAGGACGCGGGGACCGGGGAGCTGTTTTTT. Together with reference TRBV7-6 and TRBJ2-2, the CDR3 gives the full variable domain: GAGVSQSPRYKVTKRGQDVALRCDPISGHVSLYWYRQALGQGPEFLTYFNYEAQQDKSGLPNDRFSAERPEGSISTLTIQRTEQRDSAMYRCASSLLQEDAGTGELFFGEGSRLTVL.

The V call is TRBV7-2, the J call TRBJ2-1; 7 nucleotides align to TRBD2. The CDR3 runs to 13 residues. Losses at the gene ends were 2 bases for V and 7 bases for J; bases not matched to a gene: 2. Germline CDR1 reads SGHTA; CDR2 reads FQGNSA. This chain's CDR3 is CASSLLAANEQFF. CDR3 in DNA: TGTGCCAGCAGCTTACTAGCGGCGAATGAGCAGTTCTTC.

This clone has just a few counts. The genes are TRBV5-5 and TRBJ1-4, with D possibly matching TRBD1 (6 bases). Germline CDR1 is SGHKS and CDR2 is YYEKEE (reference sequence). V gave up 0 bases and J gave up 7 bases, with 13 bases separating them. This CDR3 has 15 residues. CDR3 amino acids: CASSLDRAQREKLFF. CDR3 bases: TGTGCCAGCAGCTTGGACAGGGCGCAGCGTGAAAAACTGTTTTTT.

This chain uses TRBV20-1 with TRBJ2-3, with D possibly matching TRBD2 (6 bases). V shed 3 bases and J shed 3 bases, with 13 bases lying between them. The length of the CDR3 is 14 residues. Germline V gene lookup returns CDR1 DFQATT and CDR2 SNEGSKA (reference sequence). As DNA, the CDR3 is TGCAGTGCTAGTACGGGAGTGAAAACAGATACGCAGTATTTT. This encodes CSASTGVKTDTQYF.

The V call is TRBV7-9, the J call TRBJ1-4, with 8 bases matching TRBD1. Germline CDR1 SEHNR, CDR2 FQNEAQ (reference sequence). This CDR3 spans 15 amino acids. V was clipped by 5 bases and J by 5 bases; unmatched bases: 7. CDR3 sequence reads: CASSLFRTGNEKLFF. The CDR3 nucleotides read TGTGCCAGCAGCCTTTTTAGGACAGGGAATGAAAAACTGTTTTTT.

The rearrangement joins TRBV28 to TRBJ2-3; D is unclear. Trimming shortened V by 6 bases and J by 5 bases, and 9 bases separated the two germline ends. This CDR3 contains 12 residues. Germline V gene lookup returns CDR1 MDHEN and CDR2 SYDVKM. As DNA, the CDR3 is TGTGCCAGCAGGTTTCCCCGAGATACGCAGTATTTT. Encoded protein: CASRFPRDTQYF. The full variable domain, its missing parts supplied by reference TRBV28 and TRBJ2-3, is DVKVTQSSRYLVKRTGEKVFLECVQDMDHENMFWYRQDPGLGLRLIYFSYDVKMKEKGDIPEGYSVSREKKERFSLILESASTNQTSMYLCASRFPRDTQYFGPGTRLTVL.

This clone showed up just a few times. This rearrangement joins TRBV19 to TRBJ1-4; a possible D gene is TRBD1 (6 bases). Germline V lookup: CDR1 LNHDA, CDR2 SQIVND (reference sequence). The ends were cut back, 5 bases at V and 0 bases at J, with 16 bases in the middle. The CDR3 length is 17 residues. For the CDR3, the DNA is TGTGCCAGTAGTTTATCAGGGGCCCGTGCAACTAATGAAAAACTGTTTTTT. Protein sequence: CASSLSGARATNEKLFF.

The rearrangement joins TRBV3-1 (or the pseudogene TRBV3-2) to TRBJ2-7; the match to TRBD1 covers 7 bases. From germline, CDR1 is LGHDT and CDR2 YNNKEL (reference sequence). This CDR3 has 16 amino acids. Losses at the gene ends were 0 bases for V and 7 bases for J; bases not matched to a gene: 12. Here the CDR3 DNA reads TGTGCCAGCAGCCAAGATAGGGGGCACAGGGGTCGGGAGCAGTACTTC. It codes for CASSQDRGHRGREQYF.

The J gene is TRBJ2-7, the V gene TRBV28; 8 bases are shared with TRBD1. The junction had 4 bases not matched to a gene; V was cut back by 4 bases and J by 2 bases. Germline assignment: CDR1 MDHEN and CDR2 SYDVKM. The CDR3 spans 14 residues. The CDR3 nucleotides are TGTGCCAGCAGTTCGACAGGGGCGACCTACGAGCAGTACTTC. Translation gives CASSSTGATYEQYF. The whole variable domain, filled in from reference TRBV28 and TRBJ2-7, reads DVKVTQSSRYLVKRTGEKVFLECVQDMDHENMFWYRQDPGLGLRLIYFSYDVKMKEKGDIPEGYSVSREKKERFSLILESASTNQTSMYLCASSSTGATYEQYFGPGTRLTVT.

The V and J genes are TRBV7-9 and TRBJ2-1, with 12 bases aligning to TRBD2. The junction had 8 bases not matched to a gene; V was cut back by 5 bases and J by 9 bases. The germline gives CDR1 SEHNR, CDR2 FQNEAQ (reference sequence). CDR3 length: 15 amino acids. Here the CDR3 reads CASSHQRTSGTEQFF. The CDR3 region has the DNA TGTGCCAGCAGCCATCAAAGGACTAGCGGGACTGAGCAGTTCTTC. The whole variable domain, remainder taken from reference TRBV7-9 and TRBJ2-1, is DTGVSQNPRHKITKRGQNVTFRCDPISEHNRLYWYRQTLGQGPEFLTYFQNEAQLEKSRLLSDRFSAERPKGSFSTLEIQRTEQGDSAMYLCASSHQRTSGTEQFFGPGTRLTVL.

The chain couples TRBV7-8 to TRBJ2-3, with 10 bases that match TRBD1. With 5 bases clipped from V and 6 bases from J, the junction kept 11 bases outside the gene matches. The CDR3 extends over 16 amino acids. Germline V gene data show CDR1 as SGHVS and CDR2 as FQNEAQ. The CDR3 region has the DNA TGTGCCAGCAGCCACCGGGACAGGGGTCCGTTGGATACGCAGTATTTT. As protein: CASSHRDRGPLDTQYF. The full variable domain, completed using reference TRBV7-8 and TRBJ2-3, is GAGVSQSPRYKVAKRGQDVALRCDPISGHVSLFWYQQALGQGPEFLTYFQNEAQLDKSGLPSDRFFAERPEGSVSTLKIQRTQQEDSAVYLCASSHRDRGPLDTQYFGPGTRLTVL.

The chain joins TRBV19 to TRBJ2-7, with D perhaps TRBD2 (5 bases). The V and J ends lost 6 bases and 5 bases respectively, with 26 bases between them. CDR1 and CDR2 from the germline V gene are LNHDA and SQIVND (reference sequence). This CDR3 comprises 17 residues. The CDR3 protein is CASSPPPMTEREHEQYF. DNA of the CDR3: TGTGCCAGTAGCCCTCCCCCGATGACTGAAAGGGAGCACGAGCAGTACTTC.